This is a list of T cell receptor beta chains from one sample in a study of T cells after somatic rescue of genetic block. Here immunoSEQ multiplex PCR was the method, and the copy in TCRdb shows in-frame clones only, minus some. In the table there are some 74,000 clones, under 95% of which are singletons. Sequencing used peripheral blood mononuclear cells (PBMCs). The receptor source for this set is a man under 40. Each CDR3 is given with its conserved first and last residue. Each record gives: J gene, clone size, D gene, V gene, CDR3 protein, CDR3 DNA. A D gene is named only where the DNA matches it firmly. Rows may omit the clone size; those that give it use once, few, many or a size class.

TRBJ1-1,-,-,TRBV5-1,CASSLLPGEAFF,TGCGCCAGCAGCCTACTTCCAGGGGAAGCTTTCTTT
TRBJ2-3,-,-,TRBV25-1,CASTPSGTDTQYF,TGTGCCAGCACGCCCTCGGGCACAGATACGCAGTATTTT
TRBJ2-5,-,TRBD2,TRBV27,CASSPPSGQETQYF,TGTGCCAGCAGCCCCCCTAGCGGCCAAGAGACCCAGTACTTC
TRBJ1-1,-,TRBD1,TRBV4-3,CASSQDPGTGLWGNTEAFF,TGCGCCAGCAGCCAAGATCCAGGGACAGGTTTATGGGGGAACACTGAAGCTTTCTTT
TRBJ2-1,-,TRBD1,TRBV2,CASSERLIGGPYNEQFF,TGTGCCAGCAGTGAACGGTTGATAGGGGGCCCCTACAATGAGCAGTTCTTC
TRBJ1-1,-,TRBD1,TRBV4-1,CASSQDAAGGTEAFF,TGCGCCAGCAGCCAAGATGCGGCAGGGGGCACTGAAGCTTTCTTT
TRBJ2-2,-,TRBD1,TRBV30,CAWKTGWNGELFF,TGTGCCTGGAAGACAGGGTGGAACGGGGAGCTGTTTTTT
TRBJ2-7,-,TRBD1,TRBV5-1,CASSFPGQSYEQYF,TGCGCCAGCAGCTTCCCGGGACAGAGCTACGAGCAGTACTTC
TRBJ2-3,-,-,TRBV10-3,CAISGADLSTDTQYF,TGTGCCATCAGTGGGGCCGATCTGTCCACAGATACGCAGTATTTT
TRBJ2-1,few,TRBD2,TRBV2,CASKSSGGRSNEQFF,TGTGCCAGCAAAAGCAGCGGGGGGCGTAGCAATGAGCAGTTCTTC
TRBJ2-1,once,TRBD1,TRBV6-5,CASSYPLTGFNEQFF,TGTGCCAGCAGTTACCCCCTGACAGGGTTCAATGAGCAGTTCTTC
TRBJ1-2,many,TRBD1,TRBV4-3,CASSQDRGVYGYTF,TGCGCCAGCAGCCAAGACAGGGGGGTCTATGGCTACACCTTC
TRBJ2-4,-,TRBD1,TRBV2,CASRLQGILAKNIQYF,TGTGCCAGCAGATTACAGGGGATCCTAGCCAAAAACATTCAGTACTTC
TRBJ1-5,-,-,TRBV23-1,CASSQWDKEVGQPQHF,TGCGCCAGCAGTCAATGGGATAAGGAGGTGGGTCAGCCCCAGCATTTT
TRBJ2-1,few,-,TRBV25-1,CASSESDWDEQFF,TGTGCCAGCAGTGAGTCGGACTGGGATGAGCAGTTCTTC
TRBJ2-5,-,TRBD2,TRBV5-4,CASSLALAGGVYQETQYF,TGTGCCAGCAGCTTGGCCCTAGCGGGAGGGGTATACCAAGAGACCCAGTACTTC
TRBJ2-1,-,-,TRBV9,CASSVSPRPPEEEQFF,TGTGCCAGCAGCGTATCTCCGAGACCCCCTGAAGAAGAGCAGTTCTTC
TRBJ2-7,-,-,TRBV10-3,CAISEPGGGSYEQYF,TGTGCCATCAGTGAACCGGGGGGCGGGTCCTACGAGCAGTACTTC
TRBJ2-1,-,-,TRBV5-6,CASSLGTNYNEQFF,TGTGCCAGCAGCTTGGGGACCAATTACAATGAGCAGTTCTTC
TRBJ1-2,medium-sized,TRBD1,TRBV27,CASSLSWTGVSGYTF,TGTGCCAGCAGTTTATCATGGACAGGGGTGAGCGGCTACACCTTC
TRBJ1-2,-,-,TRBV7-9,CASSLASLYGYTF,TGTGCCAGCAGCTTAGCGAGCTTATATGGCTACACCTTC
TRBJ1-6,-,-,TRBV19,CASSITGNNSPLHF,TGTGCCAGTAGTATTACAGGGAATAATTCACCCCTCCACTTT
TRBJ1-3,-,-,TRBV9,CASSPKWSVASGNTIYF,TGTGCCAGCAGCCCCAAATGGTCCGTGGCTTCTGGAAACACCATATATTTT
TRBJ1-1,-,-,TRBV11-2,CASSFRRAGEGTEAFF,TGTGCCAGCAGCTTCCGGAGAGCGGGAGAGGGGACTGAAGCTTTCTTT
TRBJ2-1,-,-,TRBV7-8,CASSLEGRGERIEQFF,TGTGCCAGCAGCTTAGAGGGGAGAGGGGAGCGAATTGAGCAGTTCTTC
TRBJ2-5,-,-,TRBV7-3,CASSLRGQVGETQYF,TGTGCCAGCAGCTTGCGGGGGCAGGTTGGAGAGACCCAGTACTTC
TRBJ2-7,-,TRBD1,TRBV28,CASSLVLQGVREQYF,TGTGCCAGCAGTTTAGTCCTACAGGGGGTACGCGAGCAGTACTTC
TRBJ2-3,-,-,TRBV4-1,CASSFIGGSSTDTQYF,TGCGCCAGCAGCTTCATAGGGGGGAGTAGCACAGATACGCAGTATTTT
TRBJ1-5,-,TRBD1,TRBV19,CASTESRGLLGSNQPQHF,TGTGCCAGTACCGAGAGCAGGGGGCTCCTCGGTAGCAATCAGCCCCAGCATTTT
TRBJ2-2,-,TRBD1,TRBV13,CASSSTGTEYTGELFF,TGTGCCAGCAGCTCTACCGGGACAGAGTACACCGGGGAGCTGTTTTTT
TRBJ1-5,-,-,TRBV19,CASAPGGNQPQHF,TGTGCCAGCGCACCGGGGGGCAATCAGCCCCAGCATTTT
TRBJ1-2,-,TRBD1,TRBV7-2,CASSTGQGERGYTF,TGTGCCAGCAGCACGGGACAGGGGGAACGGGGCTACACCTTC
TRBJ2-1,-,-,TRBV4-1,CASSQGRGTREQFF,TGCGCCAGCAGCCAAGGAAGGGGGACGCGCGAGCAGTTCTTC
TRBJ1-1,few,TRBD1,TRBV9,CASSVQGGTEAFF,TGTGCCAGCAGCGTACAGGGGGGTACTGAAGCTTTCTTT
TRBJ1-5,-,-,TRBV7-8,CASSLSGTKRGPNQPQHF,TGTGCCAGCAGCTTATCCGGGACAAAGAGGGGCCCCAATCAGCCCCAGCATTTT
TRBJ2-5,-,TRBD1,TRBV27,CASSPDPVRQGRTETQYF,TGTGCCAGCAGTCCAGATCCCGTCCGACAGGGGCGCACGGAGACCCAGTACTTC
TRBJ1-2,-,TRBD1,TRBV4-2,CASSQEPGQGPYGYTF,TGTGCCAGCAGCCAGGAACCGGGACAGGGCCCCTATGGCTACACCTTC
TRBJ1-1,-,-,TRBV9,CASSVGAMNTEAFF,TGTGCCAGCAGCGTGGGGGCTATGAACACTGAAGCTTTCTTT
TRBJ1-2,-,-,TRBV7-9,CASNPLGRGYTF,TGTGCCAGCAACCCCCTAGGACGTGGCTACACCTTC
TRBJ2-7,-,TRBD2,TRBV6-1,CASSEMPRGEYEQYF,TGTGCCAGCAGTGAAATGCCCCGGGGGGAGTACGAGCAGTACTTC